The 6 T cell receptor beta chains presented below share a single source sample, sequenced in a study of blood T cell repertoires in COVID-19 (dated by TCRdb to about 2020). The library was built by means of the immunoSEQ multiplex PCR assay. Sourced from immuneACCESS, this table was stored by TCRdb with only in-frame sequences that have V and J called. A share of the clones is absent; for the studies checked, an unresolved V gene accounts for under half, and the remainder has no known explanation. The sample yields about 100,000 clones; 60% to 85% were counted once. 1.5% to 2% of the sample belongs to the ten largest clones. The specimen sequenced was peripheral blood. Receptors originate from a woman aged 40 to 49 with acute or convalescent COVID-19.

The V gene is TRBV6-2 or TRBV6-3, the J gene TRBJ2-7; no definite D call. CDR1 and CDR2 (germline): MNHEY, SVGEGT. The CDR3 spans 12 residues. Trimming shortened V by 0 bases and J by 4 bases, and 4 bases separated the two germline ends. In nucleotides, the CDR3 is TGTGCCAGCAGTTACTCCAGTTACGAGCAGTACTTC. Protein: CASSYSSYEQYF.

The chain has TRBV7-2 and TRBJ2-7; 9 positions agree with TRBD1. Trimming removed 11 bases from V and 5 bases from J; junction bases left unmatched: 7. Germline CDR1 reads SGHTA; CDR2 reads FQGNSA. This CDR3 comprises 12 residues. The CDR3, as DNA: TGTGCCTGTGGACAGGGGAAGCACGAGCAGTACTTC. Translated, it gives CACGQGKHEQYF.

The V and J genes are TRBV28 and TRBJ2-3; 14 bases are shared with TRBD2. This CDR3 is 16 amino acids long. With 5 bases clipped from V and 2 bases from J, the junction kept 3 bases outside the gene matches. Germline V gene data show CDR1 as MDHEN and CDR2 as SYDVKM. The CDR3, as DNA: TGTGCCAGCAGTATGGGACTAGCGGGGGACACAGATACGCAGTATTTT. It translates to CASSMGLAGDTDTQYF.

On this clone itself: Other DNA sequences in this specimen translate into the identical CDR3. The chain is built from TRBV9 and TRBJ1-6; the match to TRBD1 covers 7 bases. Germline V gene data show CDR1 as SGDLS and CDR2 as YYNGEE. Trimming removed 3 bases from V and 4 bases from J; junction bases left unmatched: 1. The CDR3 has 14 residues. For the CDR3, the DNA is TGTGCCAGCAGCGACAGGGGTTATAATTCACCCCTCCACTTT. Residues: CASSDRGYNSPLHF.

In this sample, this clone turned up a few times. V usage is TRBV7-3 and J usage is TRBJ1-6, with 10 bases that match TRBD1. The CDR3 covers 15 residues. The ends lost 2 bases at V and 7 bases at J; junction bases unmatched: 2. CDR1 SGHTA and CDR2 FQGTGA come from the germline V gene. CDR3 in amino acids: CASSLQGQGNSPLHF. The CDR3 bases are TGTGCCAGCAGCTTACAGGGACAGGGGAATTCACCCCTCCACTTT. Full variable domain (missing parts from reference TRBV7-3 and TRBJ1-6): GAGVSQTPSNKVTEKGKYVELRCDPISGHTALYWYRQSLGQGPEFLIYFQGTGAADDSGLPNDRFFAVRPEGSVSTLKIQRTERGDSAVYLCASSLQGQGNSPLHFGNGTRLTVT.

The chain couples TRBV9 to TRBJ1-2, with TRBD1 as a possible D gene (5 bases). V was pared by 3 bases and J by 4 bases, with 13 bases between. The length of the CDR3 is 14 residues. In germline, CDR1 is SGDLS, CDR2 YYNGEE. The CDR3 protein is CASSDDRNLYGYTF. CDR3 nucleotide sequence: TGTGCCAGCAGCGACGACAGAAACCTCTATGGCTACACCTTC.